A single sample is the source of the 25 T cell receptor beta chains below, sequenced in a study of shared clonotypes between healthy human individuals. Clones were read by immunoSEQ multiplex PCR, and TCRdb kept only the in-frame ones, dropping some. The sample lists roughly 590,000 clones; roughly 96% were seen once. CD45RO-negative, CCR7-selected cells formed the naive CD8 fraction, which excluded terminally differentiated effector memory CD45RA+ cells. The sample taken for sequencing was naive CD8+ T cells sorted from blood. These receptors came from a woman under 40 in good health.

This clone was recorded once. The J gene is TRBJ2-7, the V gene TRBV4-1, with 14 bases that match TRBD2. The ends lost 6 bases at V and 4 bases at J; junction bases unmatched: 8. Looked up from germline, CDR1 is MGHRA and CDR2 is YSYEKL. CDR3 length: 16 residues. CDR3 sequence reads: CASRDTGTSGSYEQYF. In nucleotides, the CDR3 is TGCGCCAGCAGGGACACCGGGACTAGCGGGAGTTACGAGCAGTACTTC.

The gene calls are TRBV19 and TRBJ2-7; possible D gene TRBD1, 5 bases. The CDR3 has 13 amino acids. CDR1 and CDR2 from the germline V gene are LNHDA and SQIVND (reference sequence). The V end was cut by 6 bases, the J end by 3 bases, with 12 bases between. The CDR3 DNA reads as TGTGCCAGTAGACCCCGACAGCACTACGAGCAGTACTTC. Protein: CASRPRQHYEQYF.

This clone was seen once. The chain is built from TRBV10-1 and TRBJ2-7; D call uncertain. Trimming stripped 0 bases from V and 0 bases from J, with 9 bases between. The CDR3 is 15 amino acids. Germline CDR1 and CDR2: WNHNN and SYGVQD (reference sequence). The CDR3 loop reads CASSESLTGSYEQYF. CDR3 in DNA: TGCGCCAGCAGTGAGTCGTTGACGGGCTCCTACGAGCAGTACTTC.

This clone was seen just once. The chain combines TRBV4-1 with TRBJ1-1; 7 nucleotides line up with TRBD1. With V trimmed by 0 bases and J by 1 base, 8 bases remained unmatched. CDR3 length: 17 amino acids. Germline CDR1 reads MGHRA; CDR2 reads YSYEKL. The CDR3 sequence: CASSQDWETGTNTEAFF. In DNA, the CDR3 is TGCGCCAGCAGCCAAGATTGGGAGACAGGGACGAACACTGAAGCTTTCTTT.

This clone showed up just once. V gene TRBV30 combines with J gene TRBJ1-4; D gene uncertain. V gave up 4 bases and J gave up 10 bases, with 13 bases separating them. Germline-derived CDR1 and CDR2 are GTSNPN and SVGIG (reference sequence). CDR3 length: 12 amino acids. The CDR3 spells CAWNSLRGKLFF. DNA for the CDR3: TGTGCCTGGAACAGTCTTAGAGGAAAACTGTTTTTT.

V is TRBV19 and J is TRBJ1-1; tentative D call: TRBD1 (5 bases). V dropped 7 bases and J dropped 0 bases, with 18 bases sitting between them. Germline CDR1 reads LNHDA; CDR2 reads SQIVND (reference sequence). The length of the CDR3 is 16 residues. In nucleotides, the CDR3 is TGTGCCAGTACCCACCGGGACTCGCGCCTGAACACTGAAGCTTTCTTT. This translates into CASTHRDSRLNTEAFF.

This clone was seen once. The J gene is TRBJ1-3, the V gene TRBV7-6; D is unresolved. The CDR3 has 17 amino acids. V lost 1 base to trimming and J lost 0 bases, with 13 bases between them. Germline assignment: CDR1 SGHVS and CDR2 FNYEAQ. In DNA form, the CDR3 reads TGTGCCAGCAGCTTAGTTGGTCCGGGCTACTCTGGAAACACCATATATTTT. It is translated as CASSLVGPGYSGNTIYF.

The chain links TRBV4-1 to TRBJ1-4; D is unclear. This CDR3 has 15 residues. V lost 1 base to trimming and J lost 2 bases, with 8 bases between them. Germline V gene lookup returns CDR1 MGHRA and CDR2 YSYEKL. CDR3 DNA sequence: TGCGCCAGCAGCCAAGCGGGAGTCACTAATGAAAAACTGTTTTTT. Amino acids: CASSQAGVTNEKLFF.

Note on this clone: Other DNA sequences in the sample encode the same CDR3. CDR3 sequence reads: CASSTGGSSYEQYF. The DNA of the CDR3 is TGTGCCAGCAGTACAGGGGGAAGCTCCTACGAGCAGTACTTC. The genes are TRBV27 and TRBJ2-7; TRBD1 agrees at 8 bases. The germline V gene encodes CDR1 MNHEY and CDR2 SMNVEV (reference sequence). The junction had 3 bases not matched to a gene; V was cut back by 5 bases and J by 0 bases. The CDR3 totals 14 residues.

V and J are TRBV7-6 and TRBJ2-2; D call uncertain. Germline CDR1 is SGHVS and CDR2 is FNYEAQ. V lost 5 bases and J 7 bases, leaving 8 bases between the germline ends. The CDR3 spans 12 residues. CDR3 nucleotides: TGTGCCAGCAGCCCTGTGAGCGGGGAGCTGTTTTTT. It specifies CASSPVSGELFF.

The rearrangement joins TRBV5-6 to TRBJ2-1; 10 bases are shared with TRBD2. Looked up from germline, CDR1 is SGHDT and CDR2 is YYEEEE. Unmatched junction bases numbered 14, after V lost 3 bases and J lost 8 bases. This CDR3 spans 17 amino acids. CDR3 loop: CASSWKWTSGSRHEQFF. The CDR3 DNA is TGTGCCAGCAGCTGGAAATGGACTAGCGGAAGTCGGCATGAGCAGTTCTTC. Complete variable domain (other parts from reference TRBV5-6 and TRBJ2-1): DAGVTQSPTHLIKTRGQQVTLRCSPKSGHDTVSWYQQALGQGPQFIFQYYEEEERQRGNFPDRFSGHQFPNYSSELNVNALLLGDSALYLCASSWKWTSGSRHEQFFGPGTRLTVL.

The CDR3 DNA reads as TGTGCCAGCAGCCAAGGGGAGCGGGAGAGCTCCTACGAGCAGTACTTC. Protein product: CASSQGERESSYEQYF. The chain couples TRBV4-2 to TRBJ2-7; 8 bases fit TRBD2. The V gene's germline CDR1 is LGHNA and CDR2 YNFKEQ. V dropped 1 base and J dropped 0; count of bases not matched to a gene: 5. The CDR3 sequence is 16 residues long.

The chain has TRBV30 and TRBJ1-2; 8 bases are shared with TRBD1. Germline V gene lookup returns CDR1 GTSNPN and CDR2 SVGIG (reference sequence). The CDR3 runs to 17 residues. Germline trimming cut 0 bases from V and 0 bases from J; bases unmatched to any gene: 9. CDR3 DNA sequence: TGTGCCTGGAGTGTACGGACAGGGATTTTTTCTAACTATGGCTACACCTTC. This encodes CAWSVRTGIFSNYGYTF.

This rearrangement joins TRBV5-4 to TRBJ1-1; TRBD1 might be the D (5 bases). Looked up from germline, CDR1 is SGHNT and CDR2 is YYREEE (reference sequence). The V end lost 4 bases, the J end lost 7 bases, and 17 bases lay between the germline ends. CDR3 length: 14 residues. DNA for the CDR3: TGTGCCAGCAGCCTCTGGGACCGATCCAATGAAGCTTTCTTT. Translated, it gives CASSLWDRSNEAFF. The whole variable domain, filled in from reference TRBV5-4 and TRBJ1-1, reads ETGVTQSPTHLIKTRGQQVTLRCSSQSGHNTVSWYQQALGQGPQFIFQYYREEENGRGNFPPRFSGLQFPNYSSELNVNALELDDSALYLCASSLWDRSNEAFFGQGTRLTVV.

This chain uses TRBV6-1 with TRBJ1-1; D is unresolved. Germline V gene sequence: CDR1 MNHNS, CDR2 SASEGT. The CDR3 sequence is 14 residues long. V lost 7 bases, J lost 0 bases, and 12 bases lay in between. CDR3 in amino acids: CASILTDMNTEAFF. The CDR3 bases are TGTGCCAGCATACTAACCGACATGAACACTGAAGCTTTCTTT.

This clone appeared a few times. This chain connects TRBV19 to TRBJ1-1, with 7 bases matching TRBD1. The CDR3 has 17 amino acids. Germline V gene sequence: CDR1 LNHDA, CDR2 SQIVND (reference sequence). Trimming cost V 5 bases and J 1 base; bases outside gene matches: 13. CDR3 coding DNA: TGTGCCAGTAGTCCGCACCCGGACAGGACGAGGAACACTGAAGCTTTCTTT. This sequence encodes CASSPHPDRTRNTEAFF.

CDR3 nucleotides: TGTGCCTGGAGTGTGATTGGGCTAGTGGAATACAATGAGCAGTTCTTC. Its protein product is CAWSVIGLVEYNEQFF. V is TRBV30 and J is TRBJ2-1; D not resolved. Germline V lookup: CDR1 GTSNPN, CDR2 SVGIG (reference sequence). CDR3 length: 16 residues. Trimming stripped 0 bases from V and 4 bases from J, with 16 bases between. Based on the CDR3 plus reference TRBV30 and TRBJ2-1, the full variable domain is SQTIHQWPATLVQPVGSPLSLECTVEGTSNPNLYWYRQAAGRGLQLLFYSVGIGQISSEVPQNLSASRPQDRQFILSSKKLLLSDSGFYLCAWSVIGLVEYNEQFFGPGTRLTVL.

The rearrangement links TRBV19 to TRBJ2-7, with 7 bases fitting TRBD1. There are 13 residues in the CDR3. Unmatched junction bases numbered 5, after V lost 5 bases and J lost 4 bases. Germline CDR1 LNHDA, CDR2 SQIVND (reference sequence). The CDR3: CASSLGQNYEQYF. DNA for the CDR3: TGTGCCAGTAGTCTGGGACAGAATTACGAGCAGTACTTC.

The chain joins TRBV5-1 to TRBJ2-5; 9 positions agree with TRBD2. The CDR3 consists of 15 residues. The ends lost 4 bases at V and 5 bases at J; junction bases unmatched: 9. Germline V gene sequence: CDR1 SGHRS, CDR2 YFSETQ. This CDR3 reads CASSDGTSSTETQYF. CDR3 DNA sequence: TGCGCCAGCAGCGATGGGACTAGCAGTACGGAGACCCAGTACTTC.

Worth noting for this clone: The sample has other DNA sequences that encode this CDR3 too. The chain has TRBV27 and TRBJ1-1; TRBD1 aligns across 11 bases. CDR1 MNHEY and CDR2 SMNVEV come from the germline V gene (reference sequence). The junction had 0 bases not matched to a gene; V was cut back by 4 bases and J by 2 bases. CDR3 size: 14 residues. CDR3 protein: CASSWTGGNTEAFF. Here the CDR3 DNA reads TGTGCCAGCAGTTGGACAGGGGGCAACACTGAAGCTTTCTTT.

On this clone: Within the sample, other DNA sequences also encode this same CDR3. The chain joins TRBV11-2 to TRBJ1-1, with 8 bases identical to TRBD1. In germline, CDR1 is SGHAT, CDR2 FQNNGV. With 4 bases clipped from V and 5 bases from J, the junction kept 9 bases outside the gene matches. The CDR3 consists of 15 residues. For the CDR3, the DNA is TGTGCCAGCAGCTCCCCCGACAGGGGAGAGACTGAAGCTTTCTTT. As protein: CASSSPDRGETEAFF.

The chain links TRBV4-1 to TRBJ2-7; 7 nucleotides agree with TRBD1. The length of the CDR3 is 15 residues. CDR1 is MGHRA and CDR2 is YSYEKL in the germline V gene. After removal of 1 base from V and 3 bases from J, the junction contained 6 bases not matched to a gene. In nucleotides, the CDR3 is TGCGCCAGCAGCCAAGGTCGGACAGGCTACTACGAGCAGTACTTC. This encodes CASSQGRTGYYEQYF.

In DNA form, the CDR3 reads TGTGCCAGCAGTTCAACGGGACAGAGAATCTACGAGCAGTACTTC. Translation: CASSSTGQRIYEQYF. The J gene is TRBJ2-7, the V gene TRBV6-5, with 7 bases matching TRBD1. The CDR3 consists of 15 residues. Per germline, CDR1 MNHEY and CDR2 SVGAGI. Trimming cost V 4 bases and J 3 bases; bases outside gene matches: 9.

The chain links TRBV27 to TRBJ2-3; D remains unclear. The CDR3 contains 14 residues. The ends were cut back, 10 bases at V and 4 bases at J, with 18 bases in the middle. The germline V gene has CDR1 MNHEY and CDR2 SMNVEV (reference sequence). Written as DNA, the CDR3 is TGTGCCACTACGCTGACCCCTCGGGCAGATACGCAGTATTTT. It translates to CATTLTPRADTQYF.

The rearrangement joins TRBV19 to TRBJ2-7; possibly TRBD1 for D (5 bases). The germline V gene has CDR1 LNHDA and CDR2 SQIVND (reference sequence). CDR3 length: 16 residues. Trimming removed 7 bases from V and 0 bases from J, with 19 bases in between. The CDR3: CASTDTWTPSSYEQYF. CDR3 nucleotides: TGTGCCAGTACCGATACCTGGACACCGAGCTCCTACGAGCAGTACTTC.